The 8 T cell receptor beta chains listed next were all sequenced from one sample in a study of blood T cell repertoires in COVID-19. Libraries were prepared by immunoSEQ multiplex PCR; TCRdb keeps only in-frame clonotypes and omits some of them. The sample records 100,000 to 120,000 clones, roughly four fifths being singletons. The specimen was peripheral blood. The origin of the receptors is a woman of 80 years or more with acute or convalescent COVID-19.

The chain uses TRBV10-2 and TRBJ2-2; weak D call: TRBD2 (5 bases). Germline V lookup: CDR1 WSHSY, CDR2 SAAADI. The length of the CDR3 is 15 residues. V was shortened by 6 bases and J by 0 bases, with 11 bases between the two germline ends. This chain's CDR3 is CASRGGSANTGELFF. The CDR3 bases are TGCGCCAGCAGAGGAGGAAGTGCGAACACCGGGGAGCTGTTTTTT.

The V call is TRBV19, the J call TRBJ2-5; D is possibly TRBD1 (6 bases). CDR1 is LNHDA and CDR2 is SQIVND in the germline V gene (reference sequence). This CDR3 comprises 14 residues. V was shortened by 6 bases and J by 3 bases, with 14 bases between the two germline ends. The CDR3 region is CASSPLDSKETQYF. CDR3 nucleotide sequence: TGTGCCAGTAGCCCCCTGGACAGTAAAGAGACCCAGTACTTC. The full variable domain, rest sourced from reference TRBV19 and TRBJ2-5, is DGGITQSPKYLFRKEGQNVTLSCEQNLNHDAMYWYRQDPGQGLRLIYYSQIVNDFQKGDIAEGYSVSREKKESFPLTVTSAQKNPTAFYLCASSPLDSKETQYFGPGTRLLVL.

The V and J genes are TRBV19 and TRBJ2-7; 7 nucleotides agree with TRBD2. V was clipped by 3 bases and J by 2 bases; unmatched bases: 4. The CDR3 covers 14 residues. From germline, CDR1 is LNHDA and CDR2 SQIVND (reference sequence). CDR3 residues: CASSMRAGAYEQYF. The CDR3 DNA follows: TGTGCCAGTAGTATGCGCGCGGGAGCCTACGAGCAGTACTTC.

The chain uses TRBV7-9 and TRBJ1-6, with D uncertain. Trimming pared 3 bases from V and 8 bases from J, leaving 5 bases between. CDR1 SEHNR and CDR2 FQNEAQ come from the germline V gene (reference sequence). This CDR3 spans 12 amino acids. CDR3 nucleotide sequence: TGTGCCAGCAGCTTCCCTTATTCACCCCTCCACTTT. Translating gives CASSFPYSPLHF.

V usage is TRBV10-2 and J usage is TRBJ1-5, with unresolved D. Germline V gives CDR1 WSHSY, CDR2 SAAADI. The CDR3 covers 17 residues. The germline V and J ends were trimmed by 5 bases and 1 base, with 18 bases remaining between them. The chain's CDR3 is CASSSLEGKLSNQPQHF. CDR3 sequence (DNA): TGCGCCAGCAGTAGTTTAGAGGGCAAGTTGAGCAATCAGCCCCAGCATTTT.

The gene calls are TRBV3-1 (or the pseudogene TRBV3-2) and TRBJ1-6; D not certain. V lost 0 bases to trimming and J lost 10 bases, with 13 bases between them. The CDR3 has 15 amino acids. Germline CDR1 is LGHDT and CDR2 is YNNKEL (reference sequence). The CDR3 region has the DNA TGTGCCAGCAGCCAAGATCATGATGAAGCGTCACCCCTCCACTTT. It encodes CASSQDHDEASPLHF.

V and J are TRBV29-1 and TRBJ2-1; D possibly corresponds to TRBD2 (5 bases). This CDR3 region has 13 residues. V lost 3 bases to trimming and J lost 4 bases, with 10 bases between them. Germline V CDR1 and CDR2: SQVTM, ANQGSEA. CDR3 sequence (DNA): TGCAGCGTTGATATTAGCGTGTACAATGAGCAGTTCTTC. As protein: CSVDISVYNEQFF.

This chain joins TRBV6-5 and TRBJ1-1; D might be TRBD1 (5 bases). Germline V gene data show CDR1 as MNHEY and CDR2 as SVGAGI. Trimming took 2 bases from V and 1 from J, leaving 14 bases between them. The CDR3 extends over 16 amino acids. CDR3 DNA sequence: TGTGCCAGCAGTTACCGGGGGACCTCTCCGAACACTGAAGCTTTCTTT. Encoded protein: CASSYRGTSPNTEAFF.